What follows is one T cell receptor beta chain and its context. Reverse transcription used about 0.45 to 1 ug RNA and random hexamers. The method of amplification for TCR beta CDR3 was immunoSEQ multiplex PCR, covering 54 Vbeta and 13 Jbeta. TCRdb recomputed calls from the immunoSEQ multiplex PCR reads with MiXCR, one row per CDR3 protein. The sample yields approximately 100,000 distinct CDR3 sequences, about 90% seen once. The data are from a study of CD8 T cells in Susac syndrome. CD8+ and CD4+ T cells taken from blood had their TCR beta sequenced. Matched for age and sex, the controls were healthy donors. The TEMRA cells underwent FACS enrichment, while the CD8+ and CD4+ T cells underwent negative isolation. This CDR3 region has 16 residues. Germline lookup yields CDR1 LNHDA and CDR2 SQIVND (reference sequence). V dropped 1 base and J dropped 5; count of bases not matched to a gene: 5.

The TCR sequence derives from a human donor in good health. Sequencing used CD4+ T cells from PBMCs. J is TRBJ1-5 and V is TRBV19, with 10 nucleotides matching TRBD1. CDR3 bases: TGTGCCAGTAGTATAGCGAGGGACAGGGGCGATCAGCCCCAGCATTTT. Translated: CASSIARDRGDQPQHF.